Following are 10 T cell receptor beta chains from one sample sequenced in a study of blood T cell repertoires in COVID-19 (dated by TCRdb to 2018 to 2020). The library was built by means of the immunoSEQ multiplex PCR assay. In TCRdb, the immuneACCESS table is reduced to in-frame sequences with V and J assigned. These tables do not hold every clone; where another copy was compared, an unresolved V gene accounts for under half, and the others remain unexplained. This sample lists 120,000 or so clones; about nine tenths were detected once. The ten most abundant clones make up 30% of the sample. The sequenced sample consisted of peripheral blood. The receptors here all came from a woman aged 70 to 79 with acute or convalescent COVID-19.

This chain connects TRBV24-1 to TRBJ2-5; possible D gene TRBD2, 7 bases. The CDR3 is 15 residues long. CDR1 and CDR2 from the germline V gene are KGHDR and SFDVKD. V lost 3 bases to trimming and J lost 5 bases, with 15 bases between them. In DNA, the CDR3 is TGTGCCACCAGTGATCCGACGGGGGGCGGGGAGACCCAGTACTTC. It specifies CATSDPTGGGETQYF.

The gene calls are TRBV3-1 (or the pseudogene TRBV3-2) and TRBJ1-1; TRBD1 is a possible D gene (5 bases). V lost 2 bases and J 3 bases, leaving 16 bases between the germline ends. This CDR3 spans 16 amino acids. Germline-derived CDR1 and CDR2 are LGHDT and YNNKEL (reference sequence). CDR3 DNA: TGTGCCAGCAGCCAACCGGGGACCCCGGGAGACACTGAAGCTTTCTTT. As protein: CASSQPGTPGDTEAFF.

The V call is TRBV7-9, the J call TRBJ1-3; 8 bases are a match to TRBD1. The CDR3 spans 17 residues. Per the germline V gene, CDR1 is SEHNR and CDR2 is FQNEAQ (reference sequence). V was pared by 4 bases and J by 5 bases, with 13 bases of the junction left unmatched. CDR3 region: CASSSRGLAGGRNTIYF. CDR3 in DNA: TGTGCCAGCAGCTCCCGTGGGTTAGCAGGGGGCAGAAACACCATATATTTT.

The chain combines TRBV2 with TRBJ1-1, with D possibly matching TRBD1 (6 bases). This CDR3 has 18 amino acids. The V end was cut by 8 bases, the J end by 0 bases, with 25 bases between. Germline assignment: CDR1 SNHLY and CDR2 FYNNEI. CDR3 in DNA: TGTGCCAGCCAAATCCCGGATCCACACGACAGGTTGAACACTGAAGCTTTCTTT. Its translation is CASQIPDPHDRLNTEAFF.

The V call is TRBV30, the J call TRBJ1-1, with a possible D match to TRBD1 (5 bases). Germline values: CDR1 GTSNPN, CDR2 SVGIG (reference sequence). The V gene lost 4 bases and the J gene lost 4 bases, with 10 bases spanning the gap. The length of the CDR3 is 12 residues. The DNA for the CDR3 is TGTGCCTGGATAGGGGATCGCACTGAAGCTTTCTTT. Its translation: CAWIGDRTEAFF.

This clone turned up a few times. This chain uses TRBV11-2 with TRBJ1-4, with D possibly matching TRBD1 (5 bases). V was trimmed by 1 base and J by 12 bases, leaving 12 bases between them. The CDR3 has 13 residues. Germline values: CDR1 SGHAT, CDR2 FQNNGV. CDR3 region: CASSLGGVPQLFF. The CDR3 DNA reads TGTGCCAGCAGCTTAGGGGGGGTACCCCAACTGTTTTTT.

V gene TRBV4-2 combines with J gene TRBJ2-6, with D possibly TRBD2 on 7 matching bases. Germline CDR1 is LGHNA and CDR2 is YNFKEQ. CDR3 length: 17 amino acids. V was trimmed by 0 bases and J by 4 bases, leaving 13 bases between them. The CDR3 sequence is CASSQDWGGSGANVLTF. The CDR3 DNA reads as TGTGCCAGCAGCCAAGATTGGGGGGGCTCCGGGGCCAACGTCCTGACTTTC.

The table lists this clone with a few counts. This chain uses TRBV11-3 with TRBJ1-6; TRBD1 matches at 8 bases. There are 15 residues in the CDR3. Germline values: CDR1 SGHNT, CDR2 YENEEA. V lost 4 bases, J lost 6 bases, and 5 bases stayed unmatched. As DNA, the CDR3 is TGTGCCAGCAGCTCCTCAACAGGGGGTAATTCACCCCTCCACTTT. Encoded protein: CASSSSTGGNSPLHF.

The chain carries TRBV9 and TRBJ1-2, with 8 bases lining up with TRBD1. Germline V gene data show CDR1 as SGDLS and CDR2 as YYNGEE. The CDR3 sequence is 14 residues long. Trimming took 3 bases from V and 3 from J; bases not matched to a gene: 4. This chain's CDR3 is CASSELGQDYGYTF. CDR3 DNA sequence: TGTGCCAGCAGCGAGTTGGGACAGGACTATGGCTACACCTTC.

V is TRBV9 and J is TRBJ2-7; TRBD1 aligns across 7 bases. The CDR3 is 12 residues long. The junction had 3 bases not matched to a gene; V was cut back by 5 bases and J by 4 bases. CDR1 SGDLS and CDR2 YYNGEE come from the germline V gene. CDR3 amino acids: CASSSRGYEQYF. CDR3 DNA: TGTGCCAGCAGTTCCAGGGGGTACGAGCAGTACTTC.